The rows below give T cell receptor beta chains drawn from one sample of a study of blood T cell repertoires in COVID-19. Profiling relied on immunoSEQ multiplex PCR, and the TCRdb table lists in-frame clones only, not all of them. The sample holds 49,000 or so clones, over 70% seen once. Sequencing used peripheral blood. These receptors originate from a man aged 50 or older with acute or convalescent COVID-19. CDR3s include the opening cysteine and the closing phenylalanine or tryptophan. A D gene is named only where the DNA matches it firmly. A clone size is listed for some rows: how often the clone was seen (once, few, many), or a class if it is expanded.

clone_size j_call d_call v_call cdr3_aa cdr3_nt
- TRBJ1-5 - TRBV3-1/TRBV3-2 CASSQGGADRPQHF TGTGCCAGCAGCCAAGGTGGGGCGGACCGGCCCCAGCATTTT
few TRBJ2-3 TRBD1 TRBV6-1 CASSDGTGPDTQYF TGTGCCAGCAGTGACGGGACAGGGCCAGATACGCAGTATTTT
few TRBJ2-7 - TRBV19 CASSIHGAYEQYF TGTGCCAGTAGTATACACGGTGCCTACGAGCAGTACTTC
once TRBJ1-2 TRBD1 TRBV18 CASSPGRQGTYGYTF TGTGCCAGCTCACCAGGGAGACAGGGCACTTATGGCTACACCTTC
- TRBJ2-1 TRBD2 TRBV2 CASSEFWTSGGADNEQFF TGTGCCAGCAGTGAATTTTGGACTAGCGGGGGGGCGGACAATGAGCAGTTCTTC
- TRBJ1-5 TRBD1 TRBV5-8 CASRGTGGQPQHF TGTGCCAGCCGGGGAACAGGGGGTCAGCCCCAGCATTTT
- TRBJ2-1 TRBD2 TRBV9 CASSARAGGTYNEQFF TGTGCCAGCAGCGCGCGAGCGGGGGGCACCTACAATGAGCAGTTCTTC
- TRBJ2-7 TRBD1 TRBV4-1 CASSQDRTGSLGEQYF TGCGCCAGCAGCCAAGATAGGACAGGCTCATTAGGTGAGCAGTACTTC
- TRBJ2-1 - TRBV5-1 CASSLGTTAYNEQFF TGCGCCAGCAGCTTGGGGACTACCGCATACAATGAGCAGTTCTTC
- TRBJ2-5 - TRBV20-1 CSAAGQTQYF TGCAGTGCTGCTGGGCAGACCCAGTACTTC
- TRBJ2-3 - TRBV2 CASSDRGSSLDTQYF TGTGCCAGCAGTGACAGGGGTTCTTCATTAGATACGCAGTATTTT
- TRBJ2-6 - TRBV18 CASSASGLYSGANVLTF TGTGCCAGCTCAGCGAGCGGGCTTTACTCTGGGGCCAACGTCCTGACTTTC
- TRBJ2-2 TRBD1 TRBV2 CASSPRGQPYTGELFF TGTGCCAGCAGTCCTAGGGGACAGCCCTACACCGGGGAGCTGTTTTTT
- TRBJ1-5 - TRBV9 CASNREGHEPQHF TGTGCCAGCAACCGGGAGGGACACGAGCCCCAGCATTTT
- TRBJ1-4 TRBD1 TRBV28 CASSSPYLTGGRTTNEKLFF TGTGCCAGCAGTTCGCCGTACCTGACAGGGGGGAGAACGACTAATGAAAAACTGTTTTTT
- TRBJ2-7 TRBD2 TRBV15 CATSRGTSVSYEQYF TGTGCCACCAGCAGAGGGACTAGCGTTTCCTACGAGCAGTACTTC
- TRBJ1-1 - TRBV5-1 CASSPNGDLANTEAFF TGCGCCAGCAGCCCAAATGGGGACTTAGCTAACACTGAAGCTTTCTTT
- TRBJ1-3 - TRBV7-2 CASSFSREGTPRGNTIYF TGTGCCAGCAGCTTTAGTCGGGAGGGGACCCCAAGAGGAAACACCATATATTTT
once TRBJ1-5 - TRBV6-4 CASSDSCRSDYSNQPQHF TGTGCCAGCAGTGACTCTTGCCGGTCCGATTATAGCAATCAGCCCCAGCATTTT
- TRBJ2-2 - TRBV4-3 CASSQDISNTGELFF TGCGCCAGCAGCCAAGATATTAGCAATACCGGGGAGCTGTTTTTT
- TRBJ1-1 - TRBV9 CASSVATDNTEAFF TGTGCCAGCAGCGTAGCTACTGATAACACTGAAGCTTTCTTT
- TRBJ2-1 - TRBV3-1/TRBV3-2 CASSQDTRLINEQFF TGTGCCAGCAGCCAAGATACGAGGCTCATCAATGAGCAGTTCTTC
- TRBJ1-1 - TRBV5-4 CASSSKRGDTEAFF TGTGCCAGCAGCAGCAAACGGGGGGACACTGAAGCTTTCTTT
once TRBJ2-1 TRBD2 TRBV19 CAVSGTLYNEQFF TGTGCCGTCAGCGGGACCCTATACAATGAGCAGTTCTTC
- TRBJ2-1 TRBD2 TRBV9 CASSVASSSGAEGQFF TGTGCCAGCAGCGTAGCTTCGTCTAGCGGGGCGGAGGGGCAGTTCTTC
- TRBJ2-1 - TRBV7-2 CASSPFDNEQFF TGTGCCAGCAGCCCTTTTGACAATGAGCAGTTCTTC
- TRBJ2-1 - TRBV6-5 CASSYSGTYNEQFF TGTGCCAGCAGTTACTCGGGGACTTACAATGAGCAGTTCTTC